This T cell receptor beta chain was sequenced during a study of post-analysis software for immune sequencing data. From germline, CDR1 is DFQATT and CDR2 SNEGSKA (reference sequence). This CDR3 is built from 15 residues. The V and J ends lost 3 bases and 0 bases respectively, with 12 bases between them. TCR beta cDNA libraries had unique molecular identifiers. From the PCR reads, TCRdb called clonotypes with MiXCR, one entry per CDR3 protein. The sample yields 650,000 to 900,000 distinct CDR3 sequences, around 45% seen once. Study findings and constraints: TRBV5-6, TRBV5-1 and TRBV20-1 belonged to a set of a handful of TRBV segments that were more frequent in patients than controls.

As regards this clonotype: Its antigen is currently unknown.

The source is a girl under 18 with multiple sclerosis. Source material: blood. The V call is TRBV20-1, the J call TRBJ2-1; tentatively, D is TRBD2 (6 bases). The CDR3 is CSASTGEPSYNEQFF. The CDR3 region has the DNA TGCAGTGCTAGTACGGGGGAACCCTCCTACAATGAGCAGTTCTTC.